Below are 28 T cell receptor beta chains sequenced from a single sample in a study of shared clonotypes between healthy human individuals. Here immunoSEQ multiplex PCR was the method, and the copy in TCRdb shows in-frame clones only, minus some. The sample yields approximately 2.4 million clones, approximately 95% seen once. Sequencing used naive CD4+ T cells sorted from blood. This sample's subset: CD45RA+ positively selected. All receptors come from a man aged 18-30 years in good health.

The chain recombines TRBV7-8 with TRBJ1-4; D is uncertain. The CDR3 sequence is 13 residues long. Germline CDR1 is SGHVS and CDR2 is FQNEAQ. The ends were cut back, 3 bases at V and 1 base at J, with 3 bases in the middle. CDR3 amino acids: CASSFGTNEKLFF. CDR3 nucleotides: TGTGCCAGCAGCTTCGGAACTAATGAAAAACTGTTTTTT.

The chain recombines TRBV11-2 with TRBJ2-5, with 7 bases matching TRBD1. Germline values: CDR1 SGHAT, CDR2 FQNNGV. The CDR3 has 15 residues. V lost 4 bases, J lost 5 bases, and 10 bases stayed unmatched. The CDR3 bases are TGTGCCAGCAGCTCAGGCGACAGGGATAGTGAGACCCAGTACTTC. As protein: CASSSGDRDSETQYF.

Regarding this clone: The same CDR3 also results from other DNA sequences found in this sample. The chain joins TRBV5-1 to TRBJ1-2, with D tentatively TRBD1 (5 bases). Germline V gene data show CDR1 as SGHRS and CDR2 as YFSETQ. The germline V and J ends were trimmed by 2 bases and 4 bases, with 9 bases remaining between them. The CDR3 sequence is 13 residues long. In nucleotides, the CDR3 is TGCGCCAGCAGCTTAGGACAAGTCTATGGCTACACCTTC. This sequence encodes CASSLGQVYGYTF.

The V call is TRBV28, the J call TRBJ1-1, with D possibly TRBD1 on 5 matching bases. Germline V gives CDR1 MDHEN, CDR2 SYDVKM. There are 15 residues in the CDR3. V was trimmed by 3 bases and J by 1 base, leaving 12 bases between them. The CDR3 DNA reads as TGTGCCAGCAGTTTCGGAGGGGCAGAGAACACTGAAGCTTTCTTT. Protein sequence: CASSFGGAENTEAFF.

The V call is TRBV5-1, the J call TRBJ1-3, with 7 bases aligning to TRBD1. This CDR3 region has 16 residues. The junction had 7 bases not matched to a gene; V was cut back by 4 bases and J by 0 bases. The germline V gene encodes CDR1 SGHRS and CDR2 YFSETQ. In DNA form, the CDR3 reads TGCGCCAGCAGCCGGGGAGGGACAGACTCTGGAAACACCATATATTTT. It translates to CASSRGGTDSGNTIYF.

The chain is built from TRBV6-6 and TRBJ1-1, with D hard to call. CDR1 and CDR2 (germline): MNHNY, SVGAGI (reference sequence). V shed 8 bases and J shed 1 base, with 11 bases lying between them. The CDR3 extends over 13 amino acids. CDR3 protein: CASRLQSNTEAFF. The CDR3 DNA follows: TGTGCCAGCCGTTTGCAGTCGAACACTGAAGCTTTCTTT.

The chain employs TRBV6-5 and TRBJ2-7, with 9 nucleotides matching TRBD1. The CDR3 contains 16 residues. The germline gives CDR1 MNHEY, CDR2 SVGAGI. V gave up 0 bases and J gave up 4 bases; unmatched junction bases: 7. The CDR3 DNA follows: TGTGCCAGCAGTTACTCAGCCGACAGGGGGGCGTACGAGCAGTACTTC. As protein: CASSYSADRGAYEQYF.

The V and J genes are TRBV15 and TRBJ1-5, with D perhaps TRBD1 (5 bases). Germline V gives CDR1 LNHNV, CDR2 YYDKDF (reference sequence). The length of the CDR3 is 14 residues. The germline V and J ends were trimmed by 6 bases and 3 bases, with 12 bases remaining between them. CDR3 protein: CATREGSINQPQHF. Written as DNA, the CDR3 is TGTGCCACCAGAGAGGGGAGTATCAATCAGCCCCAGCATTTT. The entire variable domain, with the rest obtained from reference TRBV15 and TRBJ1-5, is as follows: DAMVIQNPRYQVTQFGKPVTLSCSQTLNHNVMYWYQQKSSQAPKLLFHYYDKDFNNEADTPDNFQSRRPNTSFCFLDIRSPGLGDTAMYLCATREGSINQPQHFGDGTRLSIL.

Regarding this clone: A read error may account for a junction end that differs from germline. The chain is built from TRBV5-6 and TRBJ1-2; D gene ambiguous. The CDR3 loop spans 14 amino acids. Germline V gene sequence: CDR1 SGHDT, CDR2 YYEEEE. As DNA, the CDR3 is TGTGCCAGCAGACCAGGAAGGGAGGTCTATGACTACACCTTC. This sequence encodes CASRPGREVYDYTF. Full variable domain (missing parts from reference TRBV5-6 and TRBJ1-2): DAGVTQSPTHLIKTRGQQVTLRCSPKSGHDTVSWYQQALGQGPQFIFQYYEEEERQRGNFPDRFSGHQFPNYSSELNVNALLLGDSALYLCASRPGREVYDYTFGSGTRLTVV.

The chain joins TRBV7-2 to TRBJ2-7, with 9 bases matching TRBD2. The CDR3 is 15 amino acids. The germline gives CDR1 SGHTA, CDR2 FQGNSA. J was trimmed by 2 bases and V by 5 bases; bases with no gene match: 7. The CDR3 nucleotides read TGTGCCAGCAGCGGATTAGCGGGGGTGACCTACGAGCAGTACTTC. It translates to CASSGLAGVTYEQYF.

This CDR3 is CASSLSSVGGQETQYF. In DNA form, the CDR3 reads TGTGCCAGCAGCTTGTCCTCGGTTGGGGGACAAGAGACCCAGTACTTC. This chain connects TRBV11-2 to TRBJ2-5; either TRBD1 or TRBD2 may fit D (5 bases each). The CDR3 is made up of 16 amino acids. Trimming shortened V by 3 bases and J by 2 bases, and 16 bases separated the two germline ends. Germline CDR1 and CDR2: SGHAT and FQNNGV.

This clone was seen just once. At the DNA level, this CDR3 is encoded by other sequences in the same sample as well. CDR3 sequence: CASSPGGDGYTF. The DNA of the CDR3 is TGTGCCAGCTCACCAGGGGGTGATGGCTACACCTTC. The chain is built from TRBV18 and TRBJ1-2, with D tentatively TRBD1 (5 bases). Trimming shortened V by 2 bases and J by 6 bases, and 7 bases separated the two germline ends. CDR3 length: 12 residues. Germline CDR1 reads KGHSH; CDR2 reads LQKENI.

This rearrangement joins TRBV5-5 to TRBJ1-6, with no clear D. V shed 0 bases and J shed 7 bases, with 5 bases lying between them. Germline V gene data show CDR1 as SGHKS and CDR2 as YYEKEE (reference sequence). The CDR3 consists of 13 residues. The CDR3 DNA reads TGTGCCAGCAGCTTGGGGGTAAATTCACCCCTCCACTTT. It translates to CASSLGVNSPLHF.

The V call is TRBV25-1, the J call TRBJ2-5; 10 bases are a match to TRBD2. V dropped 5 bases and J dropped 1; count of bases not matched to a gene: 4. This CDR3 region has 15 residues. CDR1 is MGHDK, CDR2 SYGVNS, per germline. The CDR3 DNA reads TGTGCCAGCAGTCCCTGGACTAGCGGCCAAGAGACCCAGTACTTC. Translated, it gives CASSPWTSGQETQYF.

The chain joins TRBV18 to TRBJ2-7; D gene unclear. The germline gives CDR1 KGHSH, CDR2 LQKENI. The length of the CDR3 is 11 residues. The V gene lost 3 bases and the J gene lost 6 bases, with 6 bases spanning the gap. The CDR3 DNA sequence: TGTGCCAGCTCACCGAAGAGCGAGCAGTACTTC. Translation gives CASSPKSEQYF.

The chain combines TRBV28 with TRBJ2-5; maybe TRBD2 (5 bases). CDR3 length: 13 residues. Trimming stripped 5 bases from V and 5 bases from J, with 12 bases between. Per the germline V gene, CDR1 is MDHEN and CDR2 is SYDVKM. DNA of the CDR3: TGTGCCAGCAGTAGAACTAGTTATGAGACCCAGTACTTC. Translation: CASSRTSYETQYF.

A note on this clone: Other DNA sequences in this sample translate to the same CDR3. This chain joins TRBV19 and TRBJ2-2; 9 nucleotides match TRBD1. This CDR3 comprises 14 residues. V lost 6 bases, J lost 1 base, and 0 bases stayed unmatched. Germline CDR1 reads LNHDA; CDR2 reads SQIVND (reference sequence). CDR3 DNA sequence: TGTGCCAGTAGGGGACAGGGGAACACCGGGGAGCTGTTTTTT. This sequence encodes CASRGQGNTGELFF.

This chain connects TRBV6-6 to TRBJ2-5, with TRBD2 matching 8 bases. The CDR3 is made up of 13 amino acids. Germline values: CDR1 MNHNY, CDR2 SVGAGI (reference sequence). With V trimmed by 6 bases and J by 4 bases, 4 bases remained unmatched. The CDR3 reads CASRFAGGETQYF. The CDR3 nucleotides are TGTGCCAGCAGGTTTGCGGGAGGAGAGACCCAGTACTTC.

This chain joins TRBV30 and TRBJ2-1, with 10 bases fitting TRBD1. CDR3 length equals 15 residues. Germline assignment: CDR1 GTSNPN and CDR2 SVGIG (reference sequence). Trimming cost V 7 bases and J 3 bases; bases outside gene matches: 9. The CDR3 DNA follows: TGTGCCTCCGAATTGGGGGACAGGGGCTACAATGAGCAGTTCTTC. It specifies CASELGDRGYNEQFF.

This clone was counted once. V usage is TRBV4-1 and J usage is TRBJ2-3; possibly TRBD1 or TRBD2 for D (5 bases each). The germline CDR1 and CDR2 sequences are MGHRA and YSYEKL. V lost 4 bases and J lost 10, with 18 bases in between. The CDR3 length is 14 residues. This chain's CDR3 is CASSPLGEIGAQYF. CDR3 sequence (DNA): TGCGCCAGCAGCCCCCTGGGGGAAATAGGGGCGCAGTATTTT.

The chain recombines TRBV28 with TRBJ1-2; D unresolved. The CDR3 totals 14 residues. CDR1 and CDR2 (germline): MDHEN, SYDVKM. V gave up 2 bases and J gave up 9 bases, with 16 bases separating them. The CDR3 sequence: CASSLEAARESYTF. As DNA, the CDR3 is TGTGCCAGCAGTTTAGAGGCAGCCCGGGAGAGCTACACCTTC.

This chain uses TRBV9 with TRBJ1-1; maybe TRBD1 (6 bases). The CDR3 sequence is 18 residues long. Germline loops: CDR1 SGDLS, CDR2 YYNGEE. Deletions cut 0 bases from V and 11 bases from J, with 29 bases between. The CDR3 protein is CASSVALIPPGEEAMAFF. CDR3 sequence (DNA): TGTGCCAGCAGCGTAGCCCTCATCCCCCCAGGGGAAGAGGCAATGGCTTTCTTT.

The J gene is TRBJ2-7, the V gene TRBV29-1; 12 nucleotides align to TRBD2. CDR1 and CDR2 from the germline V gene are SQVTM and ANQGSEA. The J segment lost 0 bases and the V segment lost 4 bases, leaving 22 bases of the junction unmatched. The CDR3 is 21 residues long. CDR3 DNA: TGCAGCGTTGGGGACTTACTAGCGGGAGGACGAACGCTACCGAACTCCTACGAGCAGTACTTC. It translates to CSVGDLLAGGRTLPNSYEQYF.

The chain carries TRBV29-1 and TRBJ2-7, with 7 positions matching TRBD1. CDR1 and CDR2 from the germline V gene are SQVTM and ANQGSEA. V shed 0 bases, J shed 12 bases, and the junction held 5 bases outside the gene matches. This CDR3 spans 11 amino acids. The CDR3 DNA reads as TGCAGCGTTGAAGAGAGGGGACAGCGGTACTTC. It codes for CSVEERGQRYF.

This chain joins TRBV28 and TRBJ1-5; no firm D call. CDR1 is MDHEN and CDR2 is SYDVKM in the germline V gene. Trimming cost V 3 bases and J 8 bases, with 8 bases left between them. The CDR3 runs 12 residues. The CDR3 DNA reads as TGTGCCAGCAGTTTTAATGTCGAGCCCCAGCATTTT. As protein: CASSFNVEPQHF. Using reference TRBV28 and TRBJ1-5 for the parts outside the CDR3, the full variable domain is DVKVTQSSRYLVKRTGEKVFLECVQDMDHENMFWYRQDPGLGLRLIYFSYDVKMKEKGDIPEGYSVSREKKERFSLILESASTNQTSMYLCASSFNVEPQHFGDGTRLSIL.

CDR3 loop: CASSYRTSGRAGEQFF. The CDR3 DNA is TGTGCCAGCAGTTACCGCACTAGCGGGAGGGCGGGTGAGCAGTTCTTC. The chain employs TRBV6-5 and TRBJ2-1; TRBD2 matches 13 bases. The V gene end was trimmed by 2 bases and the J gene end by 9 bases; junction bases not matched to a gene: 7. The V gene's germline CDR1 is MNHEY and CDR2 SVGAGI. The CDR3 is 16 residues long.

The rearrangement links TRBV5-3 to TRBJ2-5, with TRBD2 as a possible D gene (6 bases). TRBV5-3 is noted as an ORF with a role that remains uncertain. The CDR3 extends over 12 amino acids. V dropped 10 bases and J dropped 5 bases, with 15 bases sitting between them. CDR3 protein: CADALAGETQYF. CDR3 sequence (DNA): TGTGCCGACGCCCTGGCGGGGGAGACCCAGTACTTC.

The chain uses TRBV6-1 and TRBJ1-6; D is uncertain. The CDR3 has 15 amino acids. Germline V gene data show CDR1 as MNHNS and CDR2 as SASEGT. Trimming took 1 base from V and 5 from J, leaving 9 bases between them. CDR3 bases: TGTGCCAGCAGTGAAGTGAGGCAGAATAATTCACCCCTCCACTTT. Translating it yields CASSEVRQNNSPLHF.